Shown below are 13 T cell receptor beta chains from a single sample sequenced in a study of human T cells and chemical hapten exposure. TCRdb reanalysed the RACE reads using MiXCR and keeps one entry per CDR3 protein. This table has about 120,000 distinct CDR3 sequences, around 10% appearing once. Regarding time point: patch test 1, 2 weeks after DPC sensitization. Treatment in this sample: therapeutic diphenylcyclopropenone sensitization with weekly scalp DPC. The source was whole blood, collected in connection with sensitization to the hapten diphenylcyclopropenone (DPC). The source of these receptors is a woman aged 50 to 60 with alopecia areata. Some clones in this sample may be carry-over from other donors' samples.

This clonotype was seen a handful of times. The genes are TRBV5-1 and TRBJ2-3; 7 bases agree with TRBD1. The ends lost 0 bases at V and 4 bases at J; junction bases unmatched: 5. This CDR3 comprises 15 residues. CDR1 and CDR2 from the germline V gene are SGHRS and YFSETQ. CDR3 in amino acids: CASSLGGGRSDTQYF. CDR3 sequence (DNA): TGCGCCAGCAGCTTGGGAGGGGGCCGGTCAGATACGCAGTATTTT.

This clonotype occurred a few times. The gene calls are TRBV25-1 and TRBJ2-1, with 12 bases lining up with TRBD1. With V trimmed by 4 bases and J by 8 bases, 6 bases remained unmatched. CDR1 and CDR2 (germline): MGHDK, SYGVNS. The CDR3 is 15 amino acids. The CDR3 nucleotides read TGTGCCAGCAGTGTAGGGGGGACAGGGGGCTATGAGCAGTTCTTC. It encodes CASSVGGTGGYEQFF. The full variable domain, completed using reference TRBV25-1 and TRBJ2-1, is EADIYQTPRYLVIGTGKKITLECSQTMGHDKMYWYQQDPGMELHLIHYSYGVNSTEKGDLSSESTVSRIRTEHFPLTLESARPSHTSQYLCASSVGGTGGYEQFFGPGTRLTVL.

This clonotype was seen repeatedly, ten times or more. The chain uses TRBV28 and TRBJ1-5; D remains unclear. The V end lost 6 bases, the J end lost 0 bases, and 3 bases lay between the germline ends. The germline V gene has CDR1 MDHEN and CDR2 SYDVKM. This CDR3 has 12 residues. This chain's CDR3 is CASRISNQPQHF. The CDR3 DNA reads TGTGCCAGCAGAATTAGCAATCAGCCCCAGCATTTT.

This clonotype was counted only a few times. This chain joins TRBV27 and TRBJ2-2, with a tentative D call TRBD1 (5 bases). This CDR3 has 15 amino acids. Trimming took 5 bases from V and 9 from J, leaving 19 bases between them. The germline V gene has CDR1 MNHEY and CDR2 SMNVEV (reference sequence). The CDR3 DNA reads TGTGCCAGCAGTCGCGGACAAAAGGGCGAACGGGAGCTGTTTTTT. It specifies CASSRGQKGERELFF.

The chain carries TRBV25-1 and TRBJ2-7; D unresolved. This CDR3 is built from 12 residues. Germline V CDR1 and CDR2: MGHDK, SYGVNS. V lost 11 bases, J lost 0 bases, and 11 bases lay in between. CDR3 loop: CAPKGFSYEQYF. In DNA form, the CDR3 reads TGTGCCCCCAAGGGTTTCTCCTACGAGCAGTACTTC.

A few counts support this clonotype. CDR3 nucleotides: TGTGCCAGCAGCTTATCGACACCGCAGAATACCCAGTACTTC. Its translation: CASSLSTPQNTQYF. This chain uses TRBV11-2 with TRBJ2-5; no definite D call. Looked up from germline, CDR1 is SGHAT and CDR2 is FQNNGV. The V gene lost 2 bases and the J gene lost 8 bases, with 15 bases spanning the gap. The CDR3 covers 14 residues.

This clonotype has only a few counts. The V call is TRBV14, the J call TRBJ2-3; D not resolved. Germline CDR1 SGHDN, CDR2 FVKESK. The CDR3 is 14 residues long. Trimming took 0 bases from V and 5 from J, leaving 9 bases between them. The CDR3 DNA is TGTGCCAGCAGCCAAGATCTGGGGTTAGATACGCAGTATTTT. Its translation: CASSQDLGLDTQYF. Full variable domain (outside the CDR3, taken from reference TRBV14 and TRBJ2-3): EAGVTQFPSHSVIEKGQTVTLRCDPISGHDNLYWYRRVMGKEIKFLLHFVKESKQDESGMPNNRFLAERTGGTYSTLKVQPAELEDSGVYFCASSQDLGLDTQYFGPGTRLTVL.

This clonotype was detected many times. The chain has TRBV7-6 and TRBJ2-3; 8 nucleotides align to TRBD1. Per the germline V gene, CDR1 is SGHVS and CDR2 is FNYEAQ. CDR3 length: 13 amino acids. V lost 3 bases to trimming and J lost 14 bases; unmatched junction nucleotides: 10. In DNA, the CDR3 is TGTGCCAGCAGCTTGGACGAGGGACAGGCCCTGTATTTT. This codes for CASSLDEGQALYF.

This clonotype has a handful of counts. The CDR3 DNA reads as TGCGCCAGCAGCCCCTCGTGGAACATGAACACTGAAGCTTTCTTT. Protein: CASSPSWNMNTEAFF. This chain uses TRBV4-1 with TRBJ1-1, with D hard to call. Between the trimmed V and J ends, which lost 4 bases and 0 bases, there was a span of 12 bases. The CDR3 sequence is 15 residues long. Germline V gene data show CDR1 as MGHRA and CDR2 as YSYEKL.

This chain links TRBV12-3 or TRBV12-4 with TRBJ1-5; D uncertain. The CDR3 runs to 15 residues. The ends were cut back, 3 bases at V and 2 bases at J, with 11 bases in the middle. The CDR3 DNA reads as TGTGCCAGCAGTTTTCAGGCGGACCGCAATCAGCCCCAGCATTTT. The encoded protein is CASSFQADRNQPQHF.

The sample holds a few counts of this clonotype. This sequence joins TRBV12-3 or TRBV12-4 and TRBJ1-4, with D unresolved. Trimming stripped 3 bases from V and 0 bases from J, with 20 bases between. The length of the CDR3 is 19 residues. The CDR3 DNA reads TGTGCCAGCAGTTTGAAGCTCGGAAAAGACGGCGCAACTAATGAAAAACTGTTTTTT. This codes for CASSLKLGKDGATNEKLFF.

This clonotype was observed at least ten times. V and J are TRBV10-1 and TRBJ2-6; D is undetermined. The ends were cut back, 5 bases at V and 0 bases at J, with 5 bases in the middle. Germline loops: CDR1 WNHNN, CDR2 SYGVQD (reference sequence). The CDR3 has 14 amino acids. The DNA of the CDR3 is TGCGCCAGCAGTCCAGACTCTGGGGCCAACGTCCTGACTTTC. Protein product: CASSPDSGANVLTF.

This clonotype has ten or more counts. This chain links TRBV7-9 with TRBJ1-5; D might be TRBD1 (6 bases). Trimming left V 5 bases short and J 2 bases short, with 10 bases between. Germline V gene sequence: CDR1 SEHNR, CDR2 FQNEAQ (reference sequence). The CDR3 runs 14 residues. The CDR3 nucleotides are TGTGCCAGCAGCCCCAGGGGACGCAATCAGCCCCAGCATTTT. It translates to CASSPRGRNQPQHF.